A single sample gave rise to the 32 T cell receptor beta chains below, sequenced in a study of radiotherapy plus CTLA-4 blockade in lung cancer. The protocol was immunoSEQ multiplex PCR, while the TCRdb copy is restricted to in-frame clones and leaves out a portion. There are about 99,000 clones in the sample; around nine tenths occur only once, and more than 4.5% lies in the top ten. The sequencing used peripheral blood, collected from a patient treated with radiotherapy plus ipilimumab. The receptors originated from a human donor with non-small cell lung cancer that progressed on radiotherapy plus ipilimumab.

The rearrangement uses TRBV5-1 and TRBJ2-7; D possibly corresponds to TRBD1 (5 bases). Between the trimmed V and J ends, which lost 1 base and 5 bases, there was a span of 25 bases. The CDR3 has 18 residues. The germline V gene encodes CDR1 SGHRS and CDR2 YFSETQ. The CDR3 region has the DNA TGCGCCAGCAGCTTGTCGGGCAGGGCCCTAAAGAAGGGCGACGAGCAGTACTTC. Translating gives CASSLSGRALKKGDEQYF.

This chain joins TRBV21-1 and TRBJ2-1; the table's TRBD2 call for D was not verified on the DNA. TRBV21-1 is classified as a pseudogene. The CDR3 is 18 residues long. The CDR3 is CASSKEIELAGVVNEQFF. The DNA of the CDR3 is TGTGCCAGCAGCAAAGAAATAGAACTAGCGGGAGTTGTCAATGAGCAGTTCTTC.

The CDR3 nucleotides read TGTGCCAGCAGCTTAGCCGAGACTAGCGGGTACACAGATACGCAGTATTTT. It is translated as CASSLAETSGYTDTQYF. The chain joins TRBV7-9 to TRBJ2-3; 10 nucleotides line up with TRBD2. Germline V lookup: CDR1 SEHNR, CDR2 FQNEAQ (reference sequence). The CDR3 totals 17 residues. J gave up 2 bases and V 0 bases, and 5 bases lay outside the gene matches.

The rearrangement links TRBV7-2 to TRBJ2-6; D is unresolved. The V end lost 5 bases, the J end lost 3 bases, and 11 bases lay between the germline ends. In germline, CDR1 is SGHTA, CDR2 FQGNSA. CDR3 length: 15 amino acids. The DNA of the CDR3 is TGTGCCAGCAGCGAACGGATCGGTGGGGCCAACGTCCTGACTTTC. It codes for CASSERIGGANVLTF.

Comment on this clone: This sample also contains other DNA sequences that code for the same CDR3. The J gene is TRBJ2-7, the V gene TRBV5-1; D perhaps matches TRBD2 (5 bases). Between the trimmed V and J ends, which lost 0 bases and 0 bases, there was a span of 7 bases. CDR1 is SGHRS and CDR2 is YFSETQ in the germline V gene. CDR3 length equals 14 residues. This CDR3 reads CASSLGGSSYEQYF. CDR3 coding DNA: TGCGCCAGCAGCTTGGGAGGGAGCTCCTACGAGCAGTACTTC. The variable domain in full, with the rest retrieved from reference TRBV5-1 and TRBJ2-7, is KAGVTQTPRYLIKTRGQQVTLSCSPISGHRSVSWYQQTPGQGLQFLFEYFSETQRNKGNFPGRFSGRQFSNSRSEMNVSTLELGDSALYLCASSLGGSSYEQYFGPGTRLTVT.

This clone has just a few counts. J is TRBJ1-3 and V is TRBV5-1; no clear D. Per germline, CDR1 SGHRS and CDR2 YFSETQ. This CDR3 contains 14 residues. The ends were cut back, 4 bases at V and 4 bases at J, with 12 bases in the middle. CDR3 residues: CASSPTAGGNTIYF. CDR3 sequence (DNA): TGCGCCAGCAGCCCCACAGCGGGGGGAAACACCATATATTTT.

This sequence joins TRBV6-6 and TRBJ1-2, with 7 positions matching TRBD1. V lost 6 bases to trimming and J lost 7 bases; unmatched junction nucleotides: 8. The CDR3 runs 13 residues. Per the germline V gene, CDR1 is MNHNY and CDR2 is SVGAGI (reference sequence). The CDR3 DNA follows: TGTGCCAGCAGCTCAACAGGGGTCGGTGGCTACACCTTC. Translating gives CASSSTGVGGYTF.

This sequence joins TRBV29-1 and TRBJ2-5; the D gene is possibly TRBD2 (7 bases). From germline, CDR1 is SQVTM and CDR2 ANQGSEA. V was clipped by 3 bases and J by 4 bases, with 12 bases between them. CDR3 length equals 13 residues. The CDR3: CSVDKGGRETQYF. CDR3 in DNA: TGCAGCGTTGACAAGGGGGGGAGAGAGACCCAGTACTTC. The full variable domain, with the rest looked up from reference TRBV29-1 and TRBJ2-5, is SAVISQKPSRDICQRGTSLTIQCQVDSQVTMMFWYRQQPGQSLTLIATANQGSEATYESGFVIDKFPISRPNLTFSTLTVSNMSPEDSSIYLCSVDKGGRETQYFGPGTRLLVL.

J is TRBJ2-7 and V is TRBV7-9; D call uncertain. V was cut by 5 bases and J by 1 base, with 12 bases left in between. CDR3 size: 14 residues. Germline V lookup: CDR1 SEHNR, CDR2 FQNEAQ (reference sequence). DNA of the CDR3: TGTGCCAGCAGCCCCCTGAGGTTTTCCTACGAGCAGTACTTC. Encoded protein: CASSPLRFSYEQYF.

The rearrangement links TRBV4-2 to TRBJ1-1; D gene ambiguous. Deletions cut 2 bases from V and 2 bases from J, with 15 bases between. CDR1 LGHNA and CDR2 YNFKEQ come from the germline V gene. This CDR3 spans 16 amino acids. The CDR3 here is CASSQSVGQGNTEAFF. The CDR3 nucleotides are TGTGCCAGCAGCCAATCCGTGGGCCAAGGCAACACTGAAGCTTTCTTT.

This chain uses TRBV19 with TRBJ2-2; 10 positions agree with TRBD2. Germline-derived CDR1 and CDR2 are LNHDA and SQIVND (reference sequence). Trimming removed 5 bases from V and 5 bases from J; junction bases left unmatched: 5. This CDR3 comprises 15 residues. CDR3 sequence: CASSVMTSGTGELFF. CDR3 bases: TGTGCCAGTAGTGTAATGACTAGCGGGACCGGGGAGCTGTTTTTT.

V gene TRBV7-9 combines with J gene TRBJ1-2; D not certain. The CDR3 has 14 residues. Between the trimmed V and J ends, which lost 0 bases and 2 bases, there was a span of 7 bases. Germline V lookup: CDR1 SEHNR, CDR2 FQNEAQ (reference sequence). The CDR3 here is CASSLASGNYGYTF. The CDR3 bases are TGTGCCAGCAGCTTAGCCTCAGGAAACTATGGCTACACCTTC.

The chain carries TRBV27 and TRBJ2-5; 9 bases match TRBD2. Germline CDR1 and CDR2: MNHEY and SMNVEV (reference sequence). This CDR3 is 15 amino acids long. Unmatched junction bases numbered 3, after V lost 2 bases and J lost 2 bases. The DNA of the CDR3 is TGTGCCAGCAGTTTAGTGACTAGCGGTCAAGAGACCCAGTACTTC. Its protein product is CASSLVTSGQETQYF.

The chain has TRBV9 and TRBJ2-1; the match to TRBD1 covers 10 bases. V was clipped by 4 bases and J by 2 bases; unmatched bases: 6. This CDR3 is built from 16 residues. The V gene's germline CDR1 is SGDLS and CDR2 YYNGEE. The CDR3 region is CASSTDGTGAYNEQFF. The CDR3 coding sequence is TGTGCCAGCAGCACTGACGGGACAGGGGCCTACAATGAGCAGTTCTTC. The variable domain in full, with the rest retrieved from reference TRBV9 and TRBJ2-1, is DSGVTQTPKHLITATGQRVTLRCSPRSGDLSVYWYQQSLDQGLQFLIQYYNGEERAKGNILERFSAQQFPDLHSELNLSSLELGDSALYFCASSTDGTGAYNEQFFGPGTRLTVL.

The rearrangement uses TRBV7-9 and TRBJ1-1, with D hard to call. Germline V CDR1 and CDR2: SEHNR, FQNEAQ (reference sequence). This CDR3 region has 10 residues. V was pared by 10 bases and J by 7 bases, with 10 bases between. The DNA of the CDR3 is TGTGCCACAGGAGACTATGAAGCTTTCTTT. It translates to CATGDYEAFF.

This chain uses TRBV14 with TRBJ1-1; the D is unclear. Deletions cut 1 base from V and 5 bases from J, with 11 bases between. The CDR3 has 14 residues. The germline V gene has CDR1 SGHDN and CDR2 FVKESK. The CDR3 region is CASSQVRGRTEAFF. The CDR3 DNA reads TGTGCCAGCAGCCAAGTCCGGGGTAGGACTGAAGCTTTCTTT. Supplemented by reference TRBV14 and TRBJ1-1, the full variable domain reads EAGVTQFPSHSVIEKGQTVTLRCDPISGHDNLYWYRRVMGKEIKFLLHFVKESKQDESGMPNNRFLAERTGGTYSTLKVQPAELEDSGVYFCASSQVRGRTEAFFGQGTRLTVV.

The chain uses TRBV5-1 and TRBJ1-5; no clear D. The germline V and J ends were trimmed by 4 bases and 4 bases, with 18 bases remaining between them. CDR3 size: 16 residues. CDR1 is SGHRS and CDR2 is YFSETQ in the germline V gene. The CDR3 is CASSPSPTPDNQPQHF. As DNA, the CDR3 is TGCGCCAGCAGCCCAAGTCCGACACCGGATAATCAGCCCCAGCATTTT.

The rearrangement uses TRBV27 and TRBJ2-2; D might be TRBD2 (5 bases). Germline CDR1 is MNHEY and CDR2 is SMNVEV (reference sequence). The CDR3 consists of 14 residues. The V gene lost 2 bases and the J gene lost 5 bases, with 9 bases spanning the gap. CDR3 nucleotide sequence: TGTGCCAGCAGTTTACGTCGGGGAACCGGGGAGCTGTTTTTT. Translating it yields CASSLRRGTGELFF.

This chain connects TRBV7-9 to TRBJ2-7; the match to TRBD2 covers 10 bases. J gave up 6 bases and V 5 bases, and 13 bases lay outside the gene matches. Per the germline V gene, CDR1 is SEHNR and CDR2 is FQNEAQ (reference sequence). The CDR3 runs 16 residues. The CDR3 bases are TGTGCCAGCAGCCCGGGGTTGAGCGGGAGGGCCGTCGAGCAGTACTTC. It codes for CASSPGLSGRAVEQYF.

This clone occurred once. The chain couples TRBV6-6 to TRBJ2-3; D uncertain. Germline V gives CDR1 MNHNY, CDR2 SVGAGI (reference sequence). This CDR3 spans 14 amino acids. Trimming removed 0 bases at V and 4 bases at J, with 8 bases between. CDR3 in DNA: TGTGCCAGCAGTTACTCAATCTTGGCAGATACGCAGTATTTT. The encoded protein is CASSYSILADTQYF.

This clone was seen a few times. V is TRBV7-9 and J is TRBJ2-5, with D hard to call. CDR3 length equals 13 residues. V gave up 5 bases and J gave up 5 bases, with 12 bases separating them. The V gene's germline CDR1 is SEHNR and CDR2 FQNEAQ (reference sequence). In DNA, the CDR3 is TGTGCCAGCAGCCCGAACCTCGGCGAGACCCAGTACTTC. Amino acid sequence: CASSPNLGETQYF.

This clone was seen more than once but under ten times. This chain joins TRBV14 and TRBJ2-2; the D is unclear. Germline V gene lookup returns CDR1 SGHDN and CDR2 FVKESK. The CDR3 covers 12 residues. Trimming took off 4 bases at V and 7 bases at J, with 7 bases between the two ends. CDR3 in DNA: TGTGCCAGCAGCCCATATGACGGGGAGCTGTTTTTT. This gives the protein CASSPYDGELFF. The variable domain in full, with the rest retrieved from reference TRBV14 and TRBJ2-2, is EAGVTQFPSHSVIEKGQTVTLRCDPISGHDNLYWYRRVMGKEIKFLLHFVKESKQDESGMPNNRFLAERTGGTYSTLKVQPAELEDSGVYFCASSPYDGELFFGEGSRLTVL.

A note on this clone: The junction departs from germline at one end; a sequencing error may be responsible. The rearrangement uses TRBV7-7 and TRBJ1-2; 10 bases align to TRBD1. This CDR3 spans 14 amino acids. Germline lookup yields CDR1 SSHAT and CDR2 FNYEAQ (reference sequence). The CDR3 sequence is CASSWWTGGHGYTF. In DNA form, the CDR3 reads TGTGCTAGCAGCTGGTGGACAGGGGGTCATGGCTACACCTTC. The whole variable domain, filled in from reference TRBV7-7 and TRBJ1-2, reads GAGVSQSPRYKVTKRGQDVTLRCDPISSHATLYWYQQALGQGPEFLTYFNYEAQPDKSGLPSDRFSAERPEGSISTLTIQRTEQRDSAMYRCASSWWTGGHGYTFGSGTRLTVV.

V and J are TRBV6-1 and TRBJ2-2, with D perhaps TRBD1 (6 bases). The CDR3 is 14 residues long. The germline CDR1 and CDR2 sequences are MNHNS and SASEGT. V was pared by 0 bases and J by 6 bases, with 8 bases between. The CDR3 DNA reads TGTGCCAGCAGTGAAGCATCAGGGGCCGGGGAGCTGTTTTTT. This sequence encodes CASSEASGAGELFF.

This chain connects TRBV27 to TRBJ1-2; a weak D match, TRBD1 (6 bases). Per the germline V gene, CDR1 is MNHEY and CDR2 is SMNVEV (reference sequence). There are 13 residues in the CDR3. Trimming shortened V by 6 bases and J by 2 bases, and 10 bases separated the two germline ends. CDR3 sequence: CASRRQVNYGYTF. The CDR3 nucleotides read TGTGCCAGCAGACGACAGGTCAACTATGGCTACACCTTC.

This chain connects TRBV28 to TRBJ2-2, with D perhaps matching TRBD1 (6 bases). V was trimmed by 7 bases and J by 4 bases, leaving 13 bases between them. The length of the CDR3 is 14 residues. Germline-derived CDR1 and CDR2 are MDHEN and SYDVKM. CDR3 loop: CASITSGVTGELFF. Here the CDR3 DNA reads TGTGCCAGCATAACATCAGGGGTCACCGGGGAGCTGTTTTTT. Supplemented by reference TRBV28 and TRBJ2-2, the full variable domain reads DVKVTQSSRYLVKRTGEKVFLECVQDMDHENMFWYRQDPGLGLRLIYFSYDVKMKEKGDIPEGYSVSREKKERFSLILESASTNQTSMYLCASITSGVTGELFFGEGSRLTVL.

The V call is TRBV29-1, the J call TRBJ1-4, with 7 nucleotides matching TRBD1. The J segment lost 5 bases and the V segment lost 5 bases, leaving 2 bases of the junction unmatched. In germline, CDR1 is SQVTM, CDR2 ANQGSEA. This CDR3 contains 12 residues. The CDR3 nucleotides read TGCAGCGTTCGCAGGGGGAATGAAAAACTGTTTTTT. It specifies CSVRRGNEKLFF.

The V call is TRBV2, the J call TRBJ2-1; TRBD2 aligns across 8 bases. The CDR3 totals 16 residues. CDR1 and CDR2 from the germline V gene are SNHLY and FYNNEI. CDR3 bases: TGTGCAACCAAGAAAAGCGGGGGAACCTCCTACAATGAGCAGTTCTTC. Translation: CATKKSGGTSYNEQFF.

The chain combines TRBV6-5 with TRBJ1-3, with D unresolved. V was shortened by 6 bases and J by 4 bases, with 7 bases between the two germline ends. The CDR3 has 12 residues. Germline CDR1 reads MNHEY; CDR2 reads SVGAGI. In DNA form, the CDR3 reads TGTGCCAGCAGAGGTTCAGGAAACACCATATATTTT. This translates into CASRGSGNTIYF.

The rearrangement uses TRBV27 and TRBJ2-5, with 10 bases that match TRBD1. V shed 3 bases and J 5 bases; nucleotides not matched to a gene: 6. CDR1 is MNHEY, CDR2 SMNVEV, per germline (reference sequence). This CDR3 spans 15 amino acids. The CDR3 loop is CASSFGTGARETQYF. As DNA, the CDR3 is TGTGCCAGCAGTTTTGGGACAGGGGCACGGGAGACCCAGTACTTC.

The rearrangement joins TRBV27 to TRBJ2-7; TRBD1 aligns across 9 bases. V was pared by 2 bases and J by 3 bases, with 5 bases of the junction left unmatched. Germline V gives CDR1 MNHEY, CDR2 SMNVEV (reference sequence). The CDR3 extends over 15 amino acids. CDR3 protein: CASSLTGTGIYEQYF. CDR3 DNA sequence: TGTGCCAGCAGTTTAACCGGGACAGGGATCTACGAGCAGTACTTC.

With regard to this clone: Mismatch with germline at one junction end may stem from a read error. The chain employs TRBV7-7 and TRBJ2-7; D perhaps matches TRBD2 (6 bases). This CDR3 region has 14 residues. Germline V gene sequence: CDR1 SSHAT, CDR2 FNYEAQ (reference sequence). The CDR3 coding sequence is TGTGCTAGCAGTCCGGGTAGCGGCACCTACGAGCAGTACTTC. It specifies CASSPGSGTYEQYF.